Each of the 8 T cell receptor beta chains below was sequenced from the same sample in a study of beta chain features in type 1 diabetes. The study's findings and limits: Within each of all four CD4+ subsets, Type 1 diabetes patients had TCRB CDR3s that were moderately but significantly shorter.

These receptors lack a known antigen. Expressed TCRB transcripts were sequenced after all isolated RNA was converted to cDNA. Data came from immunoSEQ multiplex PCR; TCRdb stores just in-frame clones and leaves some out. The sample has 310,000 or so clones; roughly 8.8% are singletons. The sequencing sample was made of central memory CD4+ T cells from blood. The receptor set was obtained from a man in his thirties or forties with type 1 diabetes.

This chain joins TRBV7-8 and TRBJ2-7, with 10 bases aligning to TRBD2. The V gene's germline CDR1 is SGHVS and CDR2 FQNEAQ. The CDR3 covers 14 residues. Trimming removed 3 bases from V and 3 bases from J; junction bases left unmatched: 2. CDR3 sequence (DNA): TGTGCCAGCAGCTTGGGGACTAGCGTCTACGAGCAGTACTTC. Amino acid sequence: CASSLGTSVYEQYF.

This clone was seen ten or more times. The V and J genes are TRBV19 and TRBJ2-5; D tentatively reads TRBD1 or TRBD2 (5 bases each). Trimming took 8 bases from V and 2 from J, leaving 18 bases between them. The CDR3 runs 15 residues. Per germline, CDR1 LNHDA and CDR2 SQIVND (reference sequence). This CDR3 is CASRLIPGRQETQYF. The CDR3 nucleotides are TGTGCCAGTCGACTCATTCCGGGACGGCAAGAGACCCAGTACTTC. Filled out from reference TRBV19 and TRBJ2-5, the complete variable domain reads DGGITQSPKYLFRKEGQNVTLSCEQNLNHDAMYWYRQDPGQGLRLIYYSQIVNDFQKGDIAEGYSVSREKKESFPLTVTSAQKNPTAFYLCASRLIPGRQETQYFGPGTRLLVL.

In its sample, this clone was seen a few times. This chain joins TRBV7-9 and TRBJ2-7, with 8 bases lining up with TRBD1. The CDR3 is 15 amino acids. Unmatched junction bases numbered 8, after V lost 2 bases and J lost 5 bases. In germline, CDR1 is SEHNR, CDR2 FQNEAQ (reference sequence). The chain's CDR3 is CASSLPGQGYDEQYF. The CDR3 nucleotides read TGTGCCAGCAGCTTACCCGGACAGGGCTACGACGAGCAGTACTTC.

The rearrangement joins TRBV9 to TRBJ1-5, with 9 bases lining up with TRBD1. Germline CDR1 and CDR2: SGDLS and YYNGEE. The CDR3 runs to 15 residues. V was clipped by 5 bases and J by 3 bases; unmatched bases: 6. The CDR3 DNA reads as TGTGCCAGCAGTGGGACAGGGCATGACAATCAGCCCCAGCATTTT. It yields the protein CASSGTGHDNQPQHF.

This clone has just a few counts. The genes are TRBV6-6 and TRBJ2-3, with 7 bases identical to TRBD1. V gave up 6 bases and J gave up 0 bases; unmatched junction bases: 3. This CDR3 spans 14 amino acids. Germline V gene lookup returns CDR1 MNHNY and CDR2 SVGAGI (reference sequence). The CDR3 region is CASRVTGSTDTQYF. The CDR3, as DNA: TGTGCCAGCAGGGTGACAGGGAGCACAGATACGCAGTATTTT.

This clone occurred a few times. The rearrangement links TRBV29-1 to TRBJ1-2, with D perhaps TRBD1 (5 bases). Looked up from germline, CDR1 is SQVTM and CDR2 is ANQGSEA. Trimming removed 4 bases at V and 1 base at J, with 13 bases between. This CDR3 contains 14 residues. The CDR3 coding sequence is TGCAGCGTTGCCCTGGAGGGGTTTAACTATGGCTACACCTTC. Protein: CSVALEGFNYGYTF. Full variable domain (remainder filled in from reference TRBV29-1 and TRBJ1-2): SAVISQKPSRDICQRGTSLTIQCQVDSQVTMMFWYRQQPGQSLTLIATANQGSEATYESGFVIDKFPISRPNLTFSTLTVSNMSPEDSSIYLCSVALEGFNYGYTFGSGTRLTVV.

J is TRBJ1-2 and V is TRBV9; a weak D match, TRBD1 (5 bases). The germline CDR1 and CDR2 sequences are SGDLS and YYNGEE. This CDR3 is 15 amino acids long. Trimming took off 0 bases at V and 4 bases at J, with 13 bases between the two ends. The CDR3 loop is CASSVVDDSLYGYTF. The CDR3 DNA reads as TGTGCCAGCAGCGTAGTTGACGACAGTCTCTATGGCTACACCTTC.

CDR3 sequence: CASSIGVSYEQFF. The CDR3 nucleotides read TGTGCCAGTAGTATCGGGGTCAGCTATGAGCAGTTCTTC. The genes are TRBV19 and TRBJ2-1; a weak D match, TRBD2 (5 bases). The V end lost 3 bases, the J end lost 8 bases, and 11 bases lay between the germline ends. Germline V CDR1 and CDR2: LNHDA, SQIVND (reference sequence). The CDR3 runs to 13 residues.